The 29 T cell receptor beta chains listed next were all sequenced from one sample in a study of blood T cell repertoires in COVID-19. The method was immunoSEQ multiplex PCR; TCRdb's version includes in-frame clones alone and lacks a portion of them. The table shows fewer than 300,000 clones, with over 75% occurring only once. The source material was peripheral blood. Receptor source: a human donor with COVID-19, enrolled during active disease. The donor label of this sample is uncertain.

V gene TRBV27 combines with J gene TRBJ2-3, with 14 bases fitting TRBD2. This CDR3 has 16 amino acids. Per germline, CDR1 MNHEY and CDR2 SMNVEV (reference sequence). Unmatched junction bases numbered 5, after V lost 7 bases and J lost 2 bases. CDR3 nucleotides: TGTGCCAGCACCAGACTAGCGGGAGGGTTCACAGATACGCAGTATTTT. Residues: CASTRLAGGFTDTQYF.

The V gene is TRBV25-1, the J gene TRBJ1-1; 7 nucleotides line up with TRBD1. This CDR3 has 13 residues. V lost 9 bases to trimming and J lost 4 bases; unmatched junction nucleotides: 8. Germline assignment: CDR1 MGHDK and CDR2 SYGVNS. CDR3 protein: CASQKQGTTEAFF. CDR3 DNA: TGTGCCAGTCAGAAACAGGGGACCACTGAAGCTTTCTTT. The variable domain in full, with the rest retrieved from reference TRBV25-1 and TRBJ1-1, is EADIYQTPRYLVIGTGKKITLECSQTMGHDKMYWYQQDPGMELHLIHYSYGVNSTEKGDLSSESTVSRIRTEHFPLTLESARPSHTSQYLCASQKQGTTEAFFGQGTRLTVV.

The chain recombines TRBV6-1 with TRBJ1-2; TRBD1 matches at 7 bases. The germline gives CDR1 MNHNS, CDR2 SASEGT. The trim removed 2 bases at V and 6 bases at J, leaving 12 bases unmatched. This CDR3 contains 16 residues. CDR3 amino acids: CASSEIFVSQGDGYTF. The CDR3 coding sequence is TGTGCCAGCAGTGAAATATTTGTGTCGCAGGGGGATGGCTACACCTTC.

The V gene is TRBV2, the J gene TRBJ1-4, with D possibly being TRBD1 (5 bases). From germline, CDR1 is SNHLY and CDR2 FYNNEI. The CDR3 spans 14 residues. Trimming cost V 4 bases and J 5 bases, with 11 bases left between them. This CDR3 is CASSGRGNNEKLFF. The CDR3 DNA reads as TGTGCCAGCAGTGGGAGGGGTAACAATGAAAAACTGTTTTTT.

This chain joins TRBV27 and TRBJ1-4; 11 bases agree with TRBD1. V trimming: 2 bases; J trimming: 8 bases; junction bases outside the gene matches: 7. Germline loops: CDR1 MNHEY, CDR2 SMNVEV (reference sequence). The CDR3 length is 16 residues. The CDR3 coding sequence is TGTGCCAGCAGTTTAAAACCCGGGACAGGGGGGGAAAAACTGTTTTTT. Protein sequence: CASSLKPGTGGEKLFF.

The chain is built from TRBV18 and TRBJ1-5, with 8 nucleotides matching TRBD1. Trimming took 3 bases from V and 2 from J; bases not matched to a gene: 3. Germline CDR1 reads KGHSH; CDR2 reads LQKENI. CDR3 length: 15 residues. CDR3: CASSPTGVRNQPQHF. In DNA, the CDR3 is TGTGCCAGCTCACCGACAGGGGTCCGCAATCAGCCCCAGCATTTT. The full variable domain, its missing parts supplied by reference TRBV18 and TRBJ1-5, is NAGVMQNPRHLVRRRGQEARLRCSPMKGHSHVYWYRQLPEEGLKFMVYLQKENIIDESGMPKERFSAEFPKEGPSILRIQQVVRGDSAAYFCASSPTGVRNQPQHFGDGTRLSIL.

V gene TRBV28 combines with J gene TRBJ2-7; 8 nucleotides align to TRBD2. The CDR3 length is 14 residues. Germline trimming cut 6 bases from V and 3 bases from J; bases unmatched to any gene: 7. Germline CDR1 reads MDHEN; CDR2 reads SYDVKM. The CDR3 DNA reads TGTGCCAGCAGCCTTAGCGGGAAGATCTACGAGCAGTACTTC. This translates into CASSLSGKIYEQYF.

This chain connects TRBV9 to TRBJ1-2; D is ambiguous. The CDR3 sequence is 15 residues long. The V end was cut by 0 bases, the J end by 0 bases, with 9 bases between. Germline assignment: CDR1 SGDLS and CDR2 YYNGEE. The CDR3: CASSVDQNANYGYTF. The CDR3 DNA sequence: TGTGCCAGCAGCGTAGATCAGAATGCTAACTATGGCTACACCTTC. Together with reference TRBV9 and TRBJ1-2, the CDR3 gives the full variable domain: DSGVTQTPKHLITATGQRVTLRCSPRSGDLSVYWYQQSLDQGLQFLIQYYNGEERAKGNILERFSAQQFPDLHSELNLSSLELGDSALYFCASSVDQNANYGYTFGSGTRLTVV.

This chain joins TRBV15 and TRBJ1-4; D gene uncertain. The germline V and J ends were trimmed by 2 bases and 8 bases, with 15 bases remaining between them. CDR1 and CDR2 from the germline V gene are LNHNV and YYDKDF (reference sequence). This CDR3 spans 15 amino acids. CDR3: CATSRPPHPGEKLFF. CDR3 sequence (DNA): TGTGCCACCAGCAGACCCCCTCATCCGGGGGAAAAACTGTTTTTT.

DNA of the CDR3: TGTGCCAGTAGTCCCCTTCGGACTAGCGGAGCCGAGGGGGAGCTGTTTTTT. Its protein is CASSPLRTSGAEGELFF. The rearrangement uses TRBV19 and TRBJ2-2; 10 bases map to TRBD2. The V gene end was trimmed by 5 bases and the J gene end by 8 bases; junction bases not matched to a gene: 14. The CDR3 length is 17 residues. CDR1 and CDR2 from the germline V gene are LNHDA and SQIVND (reference sequence).

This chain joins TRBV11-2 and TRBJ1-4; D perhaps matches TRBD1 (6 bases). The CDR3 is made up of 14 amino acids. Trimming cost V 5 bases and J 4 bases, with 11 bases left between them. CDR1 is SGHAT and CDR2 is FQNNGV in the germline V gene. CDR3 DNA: TGTGCCAGCAGCATTGGACAGAATAATGAAAAACTGTTTTTT. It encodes CASSIGQNNEKLFF.

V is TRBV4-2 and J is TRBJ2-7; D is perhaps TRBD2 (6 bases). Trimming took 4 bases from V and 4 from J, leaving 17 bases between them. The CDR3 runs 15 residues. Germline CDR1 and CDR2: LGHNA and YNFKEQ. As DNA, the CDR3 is TGTGCCAGCAGCCGAGAGGAGGGGACCACGTACGAGCAGTACTTC. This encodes CASSREEGTTYEQYF.

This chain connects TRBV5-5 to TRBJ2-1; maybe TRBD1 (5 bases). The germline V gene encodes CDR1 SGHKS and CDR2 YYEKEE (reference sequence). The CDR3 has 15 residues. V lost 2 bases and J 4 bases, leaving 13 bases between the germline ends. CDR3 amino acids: CASSFRTPSYNEQFF. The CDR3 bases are TGTGCCAGCAGCTTTCGGACACCCTCATACAATGAGCAGTTCTTC.

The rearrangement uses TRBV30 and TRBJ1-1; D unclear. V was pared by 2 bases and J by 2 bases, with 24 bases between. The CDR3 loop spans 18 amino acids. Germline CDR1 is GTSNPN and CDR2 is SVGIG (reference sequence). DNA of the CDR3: TGTGCCTGGAGTCTCACTTGGGAGTCTGCGCTCCTAAACACTGAAGCTTTCTTT. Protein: CAWSLTWESALLNTEAFF.

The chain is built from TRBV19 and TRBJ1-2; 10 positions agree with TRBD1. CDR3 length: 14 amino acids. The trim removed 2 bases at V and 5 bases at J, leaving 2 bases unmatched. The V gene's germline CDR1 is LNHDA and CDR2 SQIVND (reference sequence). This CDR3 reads CASSISGQGYGYTF. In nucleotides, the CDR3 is TGTGCCAGTAGTATATCGGGACAGGGGTATGGCTACACCTTC. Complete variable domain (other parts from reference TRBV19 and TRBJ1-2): DGGITQSPKYLFRKEGQNVTLSCEQNLNHDAMYWYRQDPGQGLRLIYYSQIVNDFQKGDIAEGYSVSREKKESFPLTVTSAQKNPTAFYLCASSISGQGYGYTFGSGTRLTVV.

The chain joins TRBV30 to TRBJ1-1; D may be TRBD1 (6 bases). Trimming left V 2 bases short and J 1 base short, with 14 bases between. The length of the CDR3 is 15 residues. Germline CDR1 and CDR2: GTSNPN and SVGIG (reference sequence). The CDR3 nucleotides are TGTGCCTGGAGTCGAAGGTGGGGGCCGAACACTGAAGCTTTCTTT. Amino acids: CAWSRRWGPNTEAFF.

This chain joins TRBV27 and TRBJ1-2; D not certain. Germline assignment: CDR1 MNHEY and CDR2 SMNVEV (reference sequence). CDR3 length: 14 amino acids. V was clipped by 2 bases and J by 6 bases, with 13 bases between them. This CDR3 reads CASSLTRGYDGYTF. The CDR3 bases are TGTGCCAGCAGTTTAACCCGGGGTTACGATGGCTACACCTTC.

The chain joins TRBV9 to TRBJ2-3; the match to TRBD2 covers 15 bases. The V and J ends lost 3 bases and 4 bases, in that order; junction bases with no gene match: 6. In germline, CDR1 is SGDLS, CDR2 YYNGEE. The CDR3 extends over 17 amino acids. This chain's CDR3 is CASSDMGLAGGADTQYF. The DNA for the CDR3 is TGTGCCAGCAGCGATATGGGACTAGCGGGAGGCGCAGATACGCAGTATTTT.

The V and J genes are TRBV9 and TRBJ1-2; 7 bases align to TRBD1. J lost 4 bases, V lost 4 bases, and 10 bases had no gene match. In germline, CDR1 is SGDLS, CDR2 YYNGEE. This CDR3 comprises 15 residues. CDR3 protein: CASSPLTGHRYGYTF. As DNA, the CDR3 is TGTGCCAGCAGCCCCCTGACAGGGCATCGCTATGGCTACACCTTC.

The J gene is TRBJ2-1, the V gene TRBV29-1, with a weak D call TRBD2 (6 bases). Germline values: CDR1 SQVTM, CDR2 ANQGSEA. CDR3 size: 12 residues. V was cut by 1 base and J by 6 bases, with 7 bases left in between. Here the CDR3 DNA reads TGCAGCGTTGAAGTAGCGGTCAATGAGCAGTTCTTC. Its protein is CSVEVAVNEQFF.

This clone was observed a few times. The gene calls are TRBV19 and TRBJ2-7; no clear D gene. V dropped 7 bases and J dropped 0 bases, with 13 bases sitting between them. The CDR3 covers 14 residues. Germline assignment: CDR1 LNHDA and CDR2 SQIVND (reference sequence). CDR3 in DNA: TGTGCCAGTACTCCGGCAGGTTACTCCTACGAGCAGTACTTC. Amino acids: CASTPAGYSYEQYF.

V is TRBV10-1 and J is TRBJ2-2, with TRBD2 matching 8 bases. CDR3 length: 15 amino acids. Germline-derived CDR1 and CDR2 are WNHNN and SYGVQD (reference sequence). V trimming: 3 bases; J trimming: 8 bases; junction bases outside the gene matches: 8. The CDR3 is CASSESAGVSGELFF. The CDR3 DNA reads TGCGCCAGCAGTGAATCAGCGGGAGTTTCGGGGGAGCTGTTTTTT.

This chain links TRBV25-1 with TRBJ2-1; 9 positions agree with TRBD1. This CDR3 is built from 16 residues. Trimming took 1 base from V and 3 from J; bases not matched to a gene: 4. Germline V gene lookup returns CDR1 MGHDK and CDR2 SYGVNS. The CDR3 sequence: CASSEWETGGYNEQFF. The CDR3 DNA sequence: TGTGCCAGCAGTGAATGGGAGACAGGGGGCTACAATGAGCAGTTCTTC.

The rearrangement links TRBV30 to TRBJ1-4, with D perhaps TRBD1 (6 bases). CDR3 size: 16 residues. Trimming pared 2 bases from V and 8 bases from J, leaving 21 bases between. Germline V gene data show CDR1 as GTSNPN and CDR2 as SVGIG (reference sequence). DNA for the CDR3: TGTGCCTGGAGTATAGGGGGAGCAGTGGGGAAAGAAAAACTGTTTTTT. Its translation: CAWSIGGAVGKEKLFF.

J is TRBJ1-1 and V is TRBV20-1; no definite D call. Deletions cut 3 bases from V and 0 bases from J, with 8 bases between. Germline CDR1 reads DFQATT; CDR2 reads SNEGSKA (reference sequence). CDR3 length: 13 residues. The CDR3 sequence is CSASHTMNTEAFF. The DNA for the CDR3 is TGCAGTGCTAGTCATACTATGAACACTGAAGCTTTCTTT.

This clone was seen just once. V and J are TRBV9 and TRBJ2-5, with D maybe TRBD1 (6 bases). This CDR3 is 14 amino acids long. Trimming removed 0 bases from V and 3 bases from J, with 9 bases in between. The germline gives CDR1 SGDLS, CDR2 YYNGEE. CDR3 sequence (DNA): TGTGCCAGCAGCGTAGGTCCAGGGGAAGAGACCCAGTACTTC. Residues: CASSVGPGEETQYF.

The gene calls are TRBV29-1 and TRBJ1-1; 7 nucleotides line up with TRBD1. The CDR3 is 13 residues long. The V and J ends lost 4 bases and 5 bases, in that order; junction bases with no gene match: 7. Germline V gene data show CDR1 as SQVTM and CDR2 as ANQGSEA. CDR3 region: CSVGETGRTEAFF. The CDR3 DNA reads TGCAGCGTTGGGGAGACAGGGAGGACTGAAGCTTTCTTT.

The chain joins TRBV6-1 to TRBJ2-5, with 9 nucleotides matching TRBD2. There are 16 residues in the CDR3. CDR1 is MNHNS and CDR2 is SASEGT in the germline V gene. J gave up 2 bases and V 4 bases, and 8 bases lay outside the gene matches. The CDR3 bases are TGTGCCAGCAGTGTAATTAGCGGGGGCCCACAAGAGACCCAGTACTTC. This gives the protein CASSVISGGPQETQYF.

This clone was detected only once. CDR3 region: CAIMGTSGRTDTQYF. The CDR3 DNA is TGTGCCATCATGGGGACTAGCGGGAGGACAGATACGCAGTATTTT. The V and J genes are TRBV10-3 and TRBJ2-3, with 15 bases fitting TRBD2. With 7 bases clipped from V and 3 bases from J, the junction kept 2 bases outside the gene matches. The CDR3 runs to 15 residues. Germline values: CDR1 ENHRY, CDR2 SYGVKD.